The source of this T cell receptor (beta chain) is a study of blood T cell repertoires in COVID-19. Overall study: Samples representing acute and convalescent COVID-19 were sourced from the United States, Italy and Spain. PBMCs, B-cell-depleted T cells, or T cells provided the cDNA or gDNA that made up the material.

The CDR3 loop spans 19 amino acids. The V segment lost 0 bases and the J segment 4 bases; nucleotides outside the gene matches: 16. Germline V gives CDR1 LGHNA, CDR2 YNFKEQ. Methods used by the authors: Reference gene primer amplification yielded estimated nucleated cell counts. TCRdb's table, derived via immunoSEQ multiplex PCR, lists solely in-frame clones and lacks some. Clone size and the V and J calls come from that table; the DNA yielded D and trimming. Of some 530,000 clones listed, roughly 85% are singletons. This rearrangement joins TRBV4-2 to TRBJ2-5, with 8 bases lining up with TRBD2. Sequenced material: peripheral blood. The receptor was isolated from a human donor in a cohort sampled during active COVID-19. CDR3 bases: TGTGCCAGCAGCCAAGAGGGGGGGCCCAGCGGGAGTTCGGGAGAGACCCAGTACTTC. This codes for CASSQEGGPSGSSGETQYF.